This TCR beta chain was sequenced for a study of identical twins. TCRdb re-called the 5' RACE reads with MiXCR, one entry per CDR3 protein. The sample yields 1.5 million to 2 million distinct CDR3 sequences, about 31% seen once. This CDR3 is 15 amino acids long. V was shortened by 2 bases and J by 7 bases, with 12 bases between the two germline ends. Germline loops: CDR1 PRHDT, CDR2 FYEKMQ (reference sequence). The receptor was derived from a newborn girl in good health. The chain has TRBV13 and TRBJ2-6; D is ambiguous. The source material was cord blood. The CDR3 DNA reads TGTGCCAGCAGCTTATCCCTTCTGGGAGCCAACGTCCTGACTTTC. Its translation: CASSLSLLGANVLTF.